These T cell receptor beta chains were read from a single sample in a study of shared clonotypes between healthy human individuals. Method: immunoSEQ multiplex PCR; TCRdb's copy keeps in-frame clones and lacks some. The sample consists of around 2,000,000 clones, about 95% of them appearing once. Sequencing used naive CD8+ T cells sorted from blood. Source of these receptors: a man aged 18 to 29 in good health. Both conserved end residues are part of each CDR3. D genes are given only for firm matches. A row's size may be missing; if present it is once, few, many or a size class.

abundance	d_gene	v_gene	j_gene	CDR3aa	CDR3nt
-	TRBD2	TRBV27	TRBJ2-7	CASSLGGTSGRVLYEQYF	TGTGCCAGCAGCTTAGGGGGGACTAGCGGGAGAGTCCTCTACGAGCAGTACTTC
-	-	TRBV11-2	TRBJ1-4	CASSLVGTGGEKLFF	TGTGCCAGCAGCTTAGTCGGGACCGGGGGTGAAAAACTGTTTTTT
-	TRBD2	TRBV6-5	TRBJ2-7	CASSPGTSGDEQYF	TGTGCCAGCAGTCCTGGGACTAGCGGGGACGAGCAGTACTTC
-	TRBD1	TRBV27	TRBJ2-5	CASSIDREETQYF	TGTGCCAGCAGTATAGACAGGGAAGAGACCCAGTACTTC
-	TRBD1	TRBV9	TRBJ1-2	CASSTPFTGEGIRNYGYTF	TGTGCCAGCAGCACCCCCTTTACAGGGGAGGGTATCCGTAACTATGGCTACACCTTC
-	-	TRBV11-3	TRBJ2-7	CASSPHGGYEQYF	TGTGCCAGCAGCCCGCATGGGGGCTACGAGCAGTACTTC
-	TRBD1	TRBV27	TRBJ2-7	CASSFRGGPYEQYF	TGTGCCAGCAGTTTTCGAGGGGGCCCCTACGAGCAGTACTTC
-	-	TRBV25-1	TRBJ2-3	CASSEGLVADTQYF	TGTGCCAGCAGTGAAGGGCTAGTAGCAGATACGCAGTATTTT
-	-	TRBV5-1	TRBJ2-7	CASSSGTVYEQYF	TGCGCCAGCAGCAGCGGGACAGTCTACGAGCAGTACTTC
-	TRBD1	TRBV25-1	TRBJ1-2	CAGSDLGGLRDGYTF	TGTGCCGGCAGTGATTTAGGGGGCCTCAGAGATGGCTACACCTTC
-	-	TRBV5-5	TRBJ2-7	CASSFGMSNPYEQYF	TGTGCCAGCAGCTTCGGAATGTCCAATCCCTACGAGCAGTACTTC
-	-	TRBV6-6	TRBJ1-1	CASSPIPVRDTEAFF	TGTGCCAGCAGTCCCATTCCGGTGAGGGACACTGAAGCTTTCTTT
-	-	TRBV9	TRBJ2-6	CASSVDSKNVLTF	TGTGCCAGCAGCGTAGATTCTAAGAACGTCCTGACTTTC
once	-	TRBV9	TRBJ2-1	CASSVDGLNEQFF	TGTGCCAGCAGCGTAGATGGACTCAATGAGCAGTTCTTC
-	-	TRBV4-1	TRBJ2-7	CASSQLAEELSYEQYF	TGCGCCAGCAGCCAATTAGCGGAAGAATTGAGCTACGAGCAGTACTTC
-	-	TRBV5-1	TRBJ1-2	CASSLVDWNYGYTF	TGCGCCAGCAGCTTGGTGGACTGGAACTATGGCTACACCTTC
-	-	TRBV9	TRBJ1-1	CASSDKTTNTEAFF	TGTGCCAGCAGCGATAAGACCACGAACACTGAAGCTTTCTTT
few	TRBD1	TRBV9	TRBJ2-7	CASSAGTGVSEQYF	TGTGCCAGCAGCGCCGGGACAGGGGTCTCCGAGCAGTACTTC
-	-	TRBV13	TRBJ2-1	CASGEGANNEQFF	TGTGCCAGCGGGGAGGGGGCAAACAATGAGCAGTTCTTC
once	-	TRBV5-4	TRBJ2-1	CASSLVSGTYNEQFF	TGTGCCAGCAGCTTGGTAAGCGGAACCTACAATGAGCAGTTCTTC
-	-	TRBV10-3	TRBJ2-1	CAITSDGAFYNEQFF	TGTGCCATCACCTCGGACGGGGCCTTTTACAATGAGCAGTTCTTC
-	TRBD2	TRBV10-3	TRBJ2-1	CAISGASGRYYNEQFF	TGTGCCATCAGTGGGGCTAGCGGGAGATATTACAATGAGCAGTTCTTC
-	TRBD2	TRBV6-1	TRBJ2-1	CASSVAGGPRNEQFF	TGTGCCAGCAGTGTAGCGGGAGGGCCCCGCAATGAGCAGTTCTTC
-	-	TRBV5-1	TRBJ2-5	CASSLEFITPETQYF	TGCGCCAGCAGCTTGGAATTCATCACCCCAGAGACCCAGTACTTC
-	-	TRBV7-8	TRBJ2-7	CASSLRLIGADTYEQYF	TGTGCCAGCAGCTTACGCCTCATAGGGGCCGATACCTACGAGCAGTACTTC